Here is one T cell receptor beta chain with its context. This sample is part of a study of blood T cell repertoires in COVID-19. Study context: Researchers got acute and convalescent COVID-19 samples from the United States, Italy and Spain.

Trimming removed 0 bases from V and 0 bases from J, with 12 bases in between. CDR1 and CDR2 (germline): SGHRS, YFSETQ. The CDR3 spans 16 residues. Profiling relied on immunoSEQ multiplex PCR, and the TCRdb table lists in-frame clones only, not all of them. The top ten clones hold about 0.26% of a sample with 650,000 to 800,000 clones, about nine tenths of them seen once. V usage is TRBV5-1 and J usage is TRBJ1-2; unclear D gene. The TCR sequence derives from a woman younger than 30 with acute or convalescent COVID-19. Sequencing was done on a sample of peripheral blood. CDR3 coding DNA: TGCGCCAGCAGCTTGGAGTATCTGGCAGCTAACTATGGCTACACCTTC. This sequence encodes CASSLEYLAANYGYTF.